This T cell receptor (beta chain) derives from a study of T cell changes during pregnancy in multiple sclerosis. Measured with immunoSEQ multiplex PCR; TCRdb has only the in-frame clones, and not every one. The table lists 45,000 to 55,000 clones, over 80% of them singletons. This CDR3 has 15 amino acids. CDR1 LGHNA and CDR2 YNFKEQ come from the germline V gene. The V segment lost 4 bases and the J segment 4 bases; nucleotides outside the gene matches: 4. The sequence derives from a female donor in good health, enrolled as a control in a pregnancy study. Sequenced material: CD4+ T cells from peripheral blood mononuclear cells, taken after pregnancy. The rearrangement uses TRBV4-2 and TRBJ1-6; 7 bases match TRBD1. CDR3 in DNA: TGTGCCAGCAGCCCACGGACAGGATATAATTCACCCCTCCACTTT. This codes for CASSPRTGYNSPLHF.